This paragraph covers one T cell receptor beta chain sequence. Its specificity is not known. In TCRdb, the reads were re-called with MiXCR into one record per CDR3 protein. The table has over 55,000 distinct CDR3 sequences, nearly 50% seen once. This entry belongs to a study of type 1 regulatory T cells. Study at large: T-allo10 is an in vitro-generated, Tr1-enriched CD4 T cell product specific for alloantigen. Regarding the study as a whole: Type 1 regulatory T cells had a more restricted TCR repertoire than non-type 1 regulatory T cells.

This CDR3 has 18 amino acids. Losses at the gene ends were 3 bases for V and 0 bases for J; bases not matched to a gene: 11. Germline V lookup: CDR1 MNHEY, CDR2 SMNVEV (reference sequence). Material: cultured non-Tr1 T cells, either the whole culture or a sorted T cell fraction (not recorded which). V is TRBV27 and J is TRBJ2-1; 7 bases map to TRBD2. The clonotype comes from a human donor in good health. The CDR3 coding sequence is TGTGCCAGCAGTTTGAACGGGGGTCGCGGGAGCTCCTACAATGAGCAGTTCTTC. It translates to CASSLNGGRGSSYNEQFF.